A selection of T cell receptor beta chains follows, all from one sample in a study of blood T cell repertoires in COVID-19. The repertoire was sequenced with immunoSEQ multiplex PCR; TCRdb's copy has only in-frame clones and lacks some. The data show more than 250,000 clones, more than 75% seen once. Sequences were obtained from peripheral blood. The receptors derive from a woman aged 25 to 45 who had recovered from COVID-19. CDR3s include the opening cysteine and the closing phenylalanine or tryptophan. A D gene is named only where the DNA matches it firmly. Expanded clones are given a class, and other clones once, few, many or no size at all.

j_gene: TRBJ1-4
v_gene: TRBV29-1
abundance: .
d_gene: .
CDR3aa: CSVESETGNNEKLFF
CDR3nt: TGCAGCGTTGAAAGTGAGACAGGAAATAATGAAAAACTGTTTTTT

j_gene: TRBJ1-3
v_gene: TRBV30
abundance: .
d_gene: TRBD1
CDR3aa: CAWNTGQGNTIYF
CDR3nt: TGTGCCTGGAACACGGGACAGGGAAACACCATATATTTT

j_gene: TRBJ1-1
v_gene: TRBV10-1
abundance: .
d_gene: .
CDR3aa: CASSDSVGQNTEAFF
CDR3nt: TGCGCCAGCAGTGATTCAGTTGGGCAGAACACTGAAGCTTTCTTT

j_gene: TRBJ1-6
v_gene: TRBV18
abundance: few
d_gene: TRBD1
CDR3aa: CASSPTGLGSPLHF
CDR3nt: TGTGCCAGCTCACCGACAGGGCTAGGGTCACCCCTCCACTTT

j_gene: TRBJ2-3
v_gene: TRBV5-4
abundance: .
d_gene: TRBD1
CDR3aa: CASSGRRTGGTDTQYF
CDR3nt: TGTGCCAGCAGCGGTCGCCGGACAGGGGGAACAGATACGCAGTATTTT

j_gene: TRBJ2-6
v_gene: TRBV11-2
abundance: .
d_gene: .
CDR3aa: CASSPVRGANVLTF
CDR3nt: TGTGCCAGCAGCCCAGTCCGAGGGGCCAACGTCCTGACTTTC

j_gene: TRBJ2-7
v_gene: TRBV5-1
abundance: .
d_gene: TRBD1
CDR3aa: CASSSGQGSYEQYF
CDR3nt: TGCGCCAGCAGCAGCGGACAGGGGTCCTACGAGCAGTACTTC

j_gene: TRBJ1-3
v_gene: TRBV20-1
abundance: .
d_gene: TRBD1
CDR3aa: CSASAGGPGNTIYF
CDR3nt: TGCAGTGCTAGTGCAGGGGGTCCTGGAAACACCATATATTTT

j_gene: TRBJ1-5
v_gene: TRBV19
abundance: .
d_gene: .
CDR3aa: CASTTGFYSNQPQHF
CDR3nt: TGTGCCAGTACAACAGGCTTCTATAGCAATCAGCCCCAGCATTTT

j_gene: TRBJ2-2
v_gene: TRBV7-3
abundance: .
d_gene: TRBD1
CDR3aa: CASSLGTVPSGELFF
CDR3nt: TGTGCCAGCAGCTTAGGGACAGTTCCCTCCGGGGAGCTGTTTTTT

j_gene: TRBJ1-6
v_gene: TRBV10-3
abundance: few
d_gene: .
CDR3aa: CAISDRGDNSPLHF
CDR3nt: TGTGCCATCAGTGACAGGGGAGACAATTCACCCCTCCACTTT

j_gene: TRBJ2-7
v_gene: TRBV4-1
abundance: few
d_gene: TRBD2
CDR3aa: CASSQTSGEQYF
CDR3nt: TGCGCCAGCAGCCAGACTAGCGGCGAGCAGTACTTC

j_gene: TRBJ1-5
v_gene: TRBV5-8
abundance: .
d_gene: TRBD1
CDR3aa: CASSPWDRGGNQPQHF
CDR3nt: TGTGCCAGCAGCCCGTGGGACAGGGGTGGCAATCAGCCCCAGCATTTT

j_gene: TRBJ1-6
v_gene: TRBV5-6
abundance: .
d_gene: .
CDR3aa: CASSLRSTGHNSPLHF
CDR3nt: TGTGCCAGCAGCTTGAGGTCGACAGGCCATAATTCACCCCTCCACTTT

j_gene: TRBJ1-4
v_gene: TRBV7-9
abundance: .
d_gene: .
CDR3aa: CASSLPANEKLFF
CDR3nt: TGTGCCAGCAGCTTACCGGCTAATGAAAAACTGTTTTTT

j_gene: TRBJ2-1
v_gene: TRBV3-1/TRBV3-2
abundance: .
d_gene: TRBD2
CDR3aa: CASSLAGGPNEQFF
CDR3nt: TGTGCCAGCAGCCTAGCGGGAGGGCCCAATGAGCAGTTCTTC

j_gene: TRBJ2-3
v_gene: TRBV10-3
abundance: .
d_gene: TRBD2
CDR3aa: CAISASGLAGGSTDTQYF
CDR3nt: TGTGCCATCAGTGCTTCCGGACTAGCGGGGGGAAGCACAGATACGCAGTATTTT

j_gene: TRBJ2-1
v_gene: TRBV29-1
abundance: .
d_gene: TRBD1
CDR3aa: CSGEGTGDYNEQFF
CDR3nt: TGCAGCGGGGAGGGGACAGGGGATTACAATGAGCAGTTCTTC

j_gene: TRBJ2-1
v_gene: TRBV19
abundance: .
d_gene: .
CDR3aa: CASSGISYNEQFF
CDR3nt: TGTGCCAGTAGCGGGATTTCCTACAATGAGCAGTTCTTC

j_gene: TRBJ1-5
v_gene: TRBV5-1
abundance: .
d_gene: .
CDR3aa: CASSLGQGGQPQHF
CDR3nt: TGCGCCAGCAGCTTGGGGCAGGGAGGTCAGCCCCAGCATTTT

j_gene: TRBJ2-7
v_gene: TRBV11-2
abundance: .
d_gene: TRBD2
CDR3aa: CASSFGGALGYEQYF
CDR3nt: TGTGCCAGCAGCTTCGGGGGGGCGTTAGGCTACGAGCAGTACTTC

j_gene: TRBJ2-1
v_gene: TRBV19
abundance: .
d_gene: TRBD1
CDR3aa: CASTPGQGSYNEQFF
CDR3nt: TGTGCCAGTACCCCCGGACAGGGGAGCTACAATGAGCAGTTCTTC

j_gene: TRBJ2-7
v_gene: TRBV4-1
abundance: .
d_gene: .
CDR3aa: CASSQDPGKYEQYF
CDR3nt: TGCGCCAGCAGCCAAGATCCAGGAAAATACGAGCAGTACTTC

j_gene: TRBJ2-2
v_gene: TRBV2
abundance: .
d_gene: TRBD1
CDR3aa: CASRGQTGARELFF
CDR3nt: TGTGCCAGCAGAGGCCAAACAGGGGCACGGGAGCTGTTTTTT

j_gene: TRBJ1-1
v_gene: TRBV7-3
abundance: .
d_gene: .
CDR3aa: CASSLGASGTEAFF
CDR3nt: TGTGCCAGCAGCTTGGGGGCGAGCGGCACTGAAGCTTTCTTT

j_gene: TRBJ1-4
v_gene: TRBV24-1
abundance: .
d_gene: .
CDR3aa: CATSAPDSLKGEKLFF
CDR3nt: TGTGCCACCAGTGCCCCGGACAGTTTAAAGGGGGAAAAACTGTTTTTT

j_gene: TRBJ2-7
v_gene: TRBV4-2
abundance: .
d_gene: TRBD2
CDR3aa: CASSQDLSGAYEQYF
CDR3nt: TGTGCCAGCAGCCAAGATCTCAGCGGGGCCTACGAGCAGTACTTC

j_gene: TRBJ1-2
v_gene: TRBV21-1
abundance: .
d_gene: .
CDR3aa: CASSKWVRGSSYGYTF
CDR3nt: TGTGCCAGCAGCAAGTGGGTCAGGGGGTCAAGCTATGGCTACACCTTC

j_gene: TRBJ1-5
v_gene: TRBV7-2
abundance: .
d_gene: .
CDR3aa: CASSLRQPQHF
CDR3nt: TGTGCCAGCAGCTTACGTCAGCCCCAGCATTTT

j_gene: TRBJ2-5
v_gene: TRBV10-1
abundance: .
d_gene: .
CDR3aa: CASSERGRETQYF
CDR3nt: TGCGCCAGCAGTGAGCGGGGTCGAGAGACCCAGTACTTC

j_gene: TRBJ2-1
v_gene: TRBV11-3
abundance: .
d_gene: .
CDR3aa: CASSLGAGVYNEQFF
CDR3nt: TGTGCCAGCAGCTTAGGAGCCGGGGTGTACAATGAGCAGTTCTTC

j_gene: TRBJ2-7
v_gene: TRBV29-1
abundance: .
d_gene: .
CDR3aa: CSVEEQGGEQYF
CDR3nt: TGCAGCGTTGAAGAACAGGGCGGCGAGCAGTACTTC

j_gene: TRBJ2-3
v_gene: TRBV9
abundance: .
d_gene: TRBD2
CDR3aa: CASSVGGRDTDTQYF
CDR3nt: TGTGCCAGCAGCGTAGGCGGGAGGGACACAGATACGCAGTATTTT

j_gene: TRBJ1-1
v_gene: TRBV10-1
abundance: few
d_gene: .
CDR3aa: CASRDSLNTEAFF
CDR3nt: TGCGCCAGCAGAGACAGTTTGAACACTGAAGCTTTCTTT

j_gene: TRBJ2-6
v_gene: TRBV7-9
abundance: .
d_gene: TRBD1
CDR3aa: CASSLPGTGRSSGANVLTF
CDR3nt: TGTGCCAGCAGCTTACCCGGGACAGGGAGAAGCTCTGGGGCCAACGTCCTGACTTTC

j_gene: TRBJ2-1
v_gene: TRBV11-3
abundance: .
d_gene: TRBD2
CDR3aa: CASSQILAGDADKDEQFF
CDR3nt: TGTGCCAGCAGCCAAATACTAGCGGGAGATGCAGATAAAGATGAGCAGTTCTTC

j_gene: TRBJ2-5
v_gene: TRBV27
abundance: .
d_gene: .
CDR3aa: CATRSPETQYF
CDR3nt: TGTGCCACCCGTAGTCCGGAGACCCAGTACTTC

j_gene: TRBJ2-1
v_gene: TRBV19
abundance: .
d_gene: .
CDR3aa: CASKERSSYNEQFF
CDR3nt: TGTGCCAGTAAAGAGCGGAGCTCCTACAATGAGCAGTTCTTC

j_gene: TRBJ2-4
v_gene: TRBV10-1
abundance: .
d_gene: TRBD2
CDR3aa: CASSVQGGEDIQYF
CDR3nt: TGCGCCAGCAGTGTGCAGGGAGGGGAAGACATTCAGTACTTC